This is a list of T cell receptor beta chains from one sample in a study of response to subunit inactivated influenza vaccine. TCRdb re-analysed the RT-PCR reads in MiXCR, keeping a single row per CDR3 protein. The table includes hundreds of thousands of distinct CDR3 sequences, approximately 9.9% detected once. Material: PBMCs from blood, obtained roughly 47 days after vaccination. These receptors came from a middle-aged man who received an inactivated influenza vaccine. CDR3s include the opening cysteine and the closing phenylalanine or tryptophan. A D gene is named only where the DNA matches it firmly. Clone size, where shown, is once, few, many, or a class for clones that have expanded.

d_call,clone_size,j_call,v_call,cdr3_nt,cdr3_aa
NA,NA,TRBJ2-3,TRBV7-6,TGTGCCAGCAGCTTAAGGAACATGCTAGCCAGCGGGGATACGCAGTATTTT,CASSLRNMLASGDTQYF
NA,many,TRBJ2-7,TRBV5-6,TGTGCCAGCAGCTTGAGTTGGGCCAGATCCTACGAGCAGTACTTC,CASSLSWARSYEQYF
TRBD1,NA,TRBJ2-5,TRBV27,TGTGCCAGCAGTCAGACAGGGGAAGAGACCCAGTACTTC,CASSQTGEETQYF
TRBD1,many,TRBJ2-7,TRBV29-1,TGCAGCGTCGAAATTTGGACAGGGATTGCGTACGAGCAGTACTTC,CSVEIWTGIAYEQYF
TRBD2,few,TRBJ2-1,TRBV20-1,TGCAGTGCTAACCGGGGGGGATCCTACAATGAGCAGTTCTTC,CSANRGGSYNEQFF
TRBD2,NA,TRBJ2-5,TRBV7-2,TGTGCCAGCAGCTTAGGGTCAGGGAGGGTAGAGACCCAGTACTTC,CASSLGSGRVETQYF
NA,many,TRBJ2-1,TRBV27,TGTGCCAGCAGTTTAACGGTGCTAGCGACTTATGATGAGCAGTTCTTC,CASSLTVLATYDEQFF
NA,many,TRBJ1-2,TRBV3-1,TGTGCCAGCAGCTCCGTCTATGGCTACACCTTC,CASSSVYGYTF
TRBD2,NA,TRBJ2-4,TRBV6-1,TGTGCCAGCAGTGAAATGTTAGCGGGGGTGGCCAAAAACATTCAGTACTTC,CASSEMLAGVAKNIQYF
TRBD1,many,TRBJ1-1,TRBV12-3/TRBV12-4,TGTGCCAGCAGTAAGTGGGACAGGGTGCTCGGGACTGAAGCTTTCTTT,CASSKWDRVLGTEAFF
TRBD1,many,TRBJ2-4,TRBV5-1,TGCGCCAGCAGCTTGGCCAACAGGGGGAACATTCAGTACTTC,CASSLANRGNIQYF
NA,many,TRBJ1-6,TRBV2,TGTGCCAGCAGTGAATTTTCACCCCTCCACTTT,CASSEFSPLHF
NA,many,TRBJ2-5,TRBV5-1,TGCGCCAGCAGCACAGAACAGGGCTGGGCAGACCAAGAGACCCAGTACTTC,CASSTEQGWADQETQYF
TRBD2,NA,TRBJ2-3,TRBV12-3/TRBV12-4,TGTGCCAGCAGTCCCCGAGGATTAGCGGGGGGCACAGATACGCAGTATTTT,CASSPRGLAGGTDTQYF
TRBD2,NA,TRBJ2-7,TRBV3-1,TGTGCCAGCAGCCAACTTAGCGGGAGGAGACACGAGCAGTACTTC,CASSQLSGRRHEQYF
TRBD2,many,TRBJ2-3,TRBV10-3,TGTGCCATCAGTCTCAGCGGGGGGGCCACAGATACGCAGTATTTT,CAISLSGGATDTQYF
NA,many,TRBJ1-1,TRBV29-1,TGCAGCGTTGAGGCGTCTCAGAACACTGAAGCTTTCTTT,CSVEASQNTEAFF
TRBD1,NA,TRBJ2-1,TRBV5-1,TGCGCCAGCAGCAGGGACAGGCGCGGGTACAATGAGCAGTTCTTC,CASSRDRRGYNEQFF
TRBD2,few,TRBJ2-3,TRBV29-1,TGCAGCGTTGAAGGCGGGTGGACTAGCGGGGGAACAGATACGCAGTATTTT,CSVEGGWTSGGTDTQYF
NA,NA,TRBJ2-2,TRBV29-1,TGCAGCGTTGAAGACGGGATCAACACCGGGGAGCTGTTTTTT,CSVEDGINTGELFF
NA,many,TRBJ2-7,TRBV15,TGTGCCACCAGCAGAGATCCCGGGACGACCTACGAGCAGTACTTC,CATSRDPGTTYEQYF
TRBD2,many,TRBJ2-5,TRBV15,TGTGCCACCAGCAGAGGAAGGGCTAGCGGGGTCCAAGAGACCCAGTACTTC,CATSRGRASGVQETQYF
NA,few,TRBJ1-2,TRBV4-3,TGCGCCAGCAGCCAAGTGGGTCAGGCTTTGAGGGGCTACACCTTC,CASSQVGQALRGYTF
NA,NA,TRBJ1-6,TRBV12-3/TRBV12-4,TGTGCCAGCAGTTTTCAGGCCCCGAGCTCCTATAATTCACCCCTCCACTTT,CASSFQAPSSYNSPLHF
TRBD2,many,TRBJ2-7,TRBV12-3/TRBV12-4,TGTGCCAGCAGCCCAGCGGGGGGGATCTACGAGCAGTACTTC,CASSPAGGIYEQYF
NA,NA,TRBJ2-7,TRBV4-3,TGCGCCAGCAGCCAAAACGGGTACGAGCAGTACTTC,CASSQNGYEQYF
TRBD2,few,TRBJ2-3,TRBV5-1,TGCGCCAGCAGCTTGTCACTCGGCGGGGGGGCAGGAGATACGCAGTATTTT,CASSLSLGGGAGDTQYF
NA,NA,TRBJ2-3,TRBV7-8,TGTGCCAGCAGCTTTCTCGTCGGGGTCGGTAGAGATACGCAGTATTTT,CASSFLVGVGRDTQYF
NA,NA,TRBJ2-5,TRBV4-3,TGCGCCACCCCACTAAGGGCGGGGGAGACCCAGTACTTC,CATPLRAGETQYF
NA,many,TRBJ2-7,TRBV4-2,TGTGCCAGCAGCCAAGAGGCAGGGTGGATCTACGAGCAGTACTTC,CASSQEAGWIYEQYF
NA,many,TRBJ2-1,TRBV7-3,TGTGCCAGCAGCTTATACGGAGAAGTAGATGAGCAGTTCTTC,CASSLYGEVDEQFF
NA,NA,TRBJ2-5,TRBV28,TGTGCCAGCAGTAAGACAGCCTCCAAGAAGACCCAGTACTTC,CASSKTASKKTQYF
NA,many,TRBJ2-3,TRBV29-1,TGCAGCTTTTGGGTTCGGGGAAGCACAGATACGCAGTATTTT,CSFWVRGSTDTQYF
NA,NA,TRBJ2-1,TRBV7-2,TGTGCCAGCAGCCCGGCCCCCCCCACGGGGTTCTTC,CASSPAPPTGFF
NA,NA,TRBJ2-1,TRBV6-5,TGTGCCAGCAGTTACACCCGGGAGACAGGCGAGGACAATGAGCAGTTCTTC,CASSYTRETGEDNEQFF
TRBD1,few,TRBJ2-5,TRBV7-3,TGTGCCAGCAGCTCCTTACCCGGGACAGGGGAAGAGACCCAGTACTTC,CASSSLPGTGEETQYF
NA,NA,TRBJ1-5,TRBV28,TGTGCCAGCAATAGGGGGGACAGCAATCAGCCCCAGCATTTT,CASNRGDSNQPQHF
TRBD2,NA,TRBJ2-7,TRBV29-1,TGCAGCGTGCGGGAGGGGTTAAGCTCCTACGAGCAGTACTTC,CSVREGLSSYEQYF
NA,NA,TRBJ2-1,TRBV6-5,TGTGCCAGCAGTTACCGTCTAGCGGAGGGGGGGAACAATGAGCAGTTCTTC,CASSYRLAEGGNNEQFF